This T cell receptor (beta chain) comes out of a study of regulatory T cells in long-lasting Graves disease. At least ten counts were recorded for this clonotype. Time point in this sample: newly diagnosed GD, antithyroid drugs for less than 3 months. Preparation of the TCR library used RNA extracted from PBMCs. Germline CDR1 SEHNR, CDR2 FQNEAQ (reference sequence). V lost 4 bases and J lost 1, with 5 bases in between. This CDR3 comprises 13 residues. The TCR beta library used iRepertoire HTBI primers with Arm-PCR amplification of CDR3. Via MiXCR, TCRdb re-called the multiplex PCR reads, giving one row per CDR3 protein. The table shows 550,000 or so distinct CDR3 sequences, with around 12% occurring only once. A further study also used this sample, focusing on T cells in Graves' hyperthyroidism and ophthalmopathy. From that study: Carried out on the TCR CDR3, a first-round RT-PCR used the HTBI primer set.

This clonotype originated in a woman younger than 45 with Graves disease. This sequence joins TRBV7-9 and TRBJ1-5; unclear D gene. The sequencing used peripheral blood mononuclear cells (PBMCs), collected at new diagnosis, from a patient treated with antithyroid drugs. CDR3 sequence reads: CASSSQSNQPQHF. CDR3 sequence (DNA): TGTGCCAGCAGCTCCCAAAGCAATCAGCCCCAGCATTTT.